Below are 5 T cell receptor beta chains sequenced from a single sample in a study of blood T cell repertoires in COVID-19. Here immunoSEQ multiplex PCR was the method, and the copy in TCRdb shows in-frame clones only, minus some. The sample carries 200,000 or so clones, about 80% recorded once. The sequenced material came from PBMCs or T cells enriched from blood (not recorded which). The receptors shown here come from a man between 40 and 49 years old who had recovered from COVID-19.

V and J are TRBV30 and TRBJ1-3; maybe TRBD1 (5 bases). This CDR3 has 15 residues. Germline V gives CDR1 GTSNPN, CDR2 SVGIG (reference sequence). As DNA, the CDR3 is TGTGCTGTCGGGGAGGGACCGATCTCTGGAAACACCATATATTTT. Protein product: CAVGEGPISGNTIYF.

This chain uses TRBV2 with TRBJ1-3, with no clear D. CDR3 length equals 13 residues. The V and J ends lost 10 bases and 0 bases respectively, with 10 bases between them. CDR1 and CDR2 from the germline V gene are SNHLY and FYNNEI. The CDR3 region has the DNA TGTGCCACGGGATGGATCTCTGGAAACACCATATATTTT. Encoded protein: CATGWISGNTIYF.

With regard to this clone: A read error may produce the germline difference seen at one junction end. The J gene is TRBJ1-1, the V gene TRBV3-1 (or the pseudogene TRBV3-2); no clear D. CDR3 size: 14 residues. Germline values: CDR1 LGHDT, CDR2 YNNKEL (reference sequence). CDR3 sequence: CASSPGVLNAEAFF. The CDR3 region has the DNA TGTGCCAGCAGCCCAGGTGTCCTGAACGCTGAAGCTTTCTTT.

This clone is a singleton in its sample. V is TRBV6-5 and J is TRBJ1-4; no reliable D call. Germline values: CDR1 MNHEY, CDR2 SVGAGI. The length of the CDR3 is 14 residues. Trimming cost V 4 bases and J 0 bases, with 6 bases left between them. The CDR3 spells CASSLVATNEKLFF. The CDR3 bases are TGTGCCAGCAGTTTAGTTGCAACTAATGAAAAACTGTTTTTT.

This chain uses TRBV10-3 with TRBJ2-1, with TRBD2 identical over 7 bases. CDR3 size: 15 residues. Germline trimming cut 2 bases from V and 5 bases from J; bases unmatched to any gene: 6. CDR1 ENHRY and CDR2 SYGVKD come from the germline V gene. The CDR3 is CAISERLAADNEQFF. DNA of the CDR3: TGTGCCATCAGTGAGAGGCTAGCGGCAGACAATGAGCAGTTCTTC.